The 8 T cell receptor beta chains in this list originate from one sample, sequenced in a study of blood T cell repertoires in COVID-19. The method was immunoSEQ multiplex PCR; TCRdb's version includes in-frame clones alone and lacks a portion of them. The table has roughly 25,000 clones, 80% to 85% seen once. Sequenced sample: peripheral blood. Every receptor here comes from a woman older than 75 with acute or convalescent COVID-19.

This clone was picked up one time. V usage is TRBV5-1 and J usage is TRBJ1-1; the D gene is possibly TRBD1 (6 bases). The V gene's germline CDR1 is SGHRS and CDR2 YFSETQ. Trimming left V 3 bases short and J 0 bases short, with 6 bases between. The CDR3 runs to 13 residues. CDR3: CASSSGVNTEAFF. CDR3 nucleotide sequence: TGCGCCAGCAGCTCAGGGGTGAACACTGAAGCTTTCTTT.

The chain is built from TRBV18 and TRBJ1-4; 7 nucleotides agree with TRBD1. The CDR3 covers 13 residues. The germline V gene has CDR1 KGHSH and CDR2 LQKENI. The V gene end was trimmed by 3 bases and the J gene end by 6 bases; junction bases not matched to a gene: 1. This CDR3 reads CASSPRGHEKLFF. DNA of the CDR3: TGTGCCAGCTCACCTAGGGGGCATGAAAAACTGTTTTTT.

This clone came up once. The V gene is TRBV28, the J gene TRBJ1-2; a possible D gene is TRBD1 (5 bases). The ends were cut back, 4 bases at V and 5 bases at J, with 11 bases in the middle. Germline CDR1 and CDR2: MDHEN and SYDVKM. This CDR3 has 13 amino acids. The CDR3 bases are TGTGCCAGCAGTTCGACAGTCGTGTATGGCTACACCTTC. It is translated as CASSSTVVYGYTF.

The V and J genes are TRBV19 and TRBJ1-2; tentative D call: TRBD1 (6 bases). Between the trimmed V and J ends, which lost 5 bases and 4 bases, there was a span of 11 bases. This CDR3 region has 13 residues. The germline V gene has CDR1 LNHDA and CDR2 SQIVND (reference sequence). CDR3 amino acids: CASSHGQPYGYTF. The CDR3 nucleotides read TGTGCCAGTAGTCACGGACAGCCCTATGGCTACACCTTC.

This clone was counted only a few times. The chain carries TRBV5-1 and TRBJ1-1; the D gene is possibly TRBD1 (6 bases). In germline, CDR1 is SGHRS, CDR2 YFSETQ. Trimming cost V 0 bases and J 4 bases, with 22 bases left between them. The CDR3 length is 18 residues. CDR3 DNA sequence: TGCGCCAGCAGCTTGGGAAAGACAGGCGGTACCCTCGGCACTGAAGCTTTCTTT. Translation gives CASSLGKTGGTLGTEAFF.

There are a few counts of this clone. The chain carries TRBV7-6 and TRBJ1-3; D gene ambiguous. Germline CDR1 is SGHVS and CDR2 is FNYEAQ. V lost 1 base and J 0 bases, leaving 16 bases between the germline ends. The CDR3 totals 18 residues. As DNA, the CDR3 is TGTGCCAGCAGCTTAGAGGCGGGCGGCGTGGACTCTGGAAACACCATATATTTT. Its translation: CASSLEAGGVDSGNTIYF.

The chain combines TRBV6-6 with TRBJ2-1; 9 nucleotides match TRBD2. The germline CDR1 and CDR2 sequences are MNHNY and SVGAGI (reference sequence). V lost 5 bases to trimming and J lost 4 bases; unmatched junction nucleotides: 9. The CDR3 consists of 16 residues. The chain's CDR3 is CASSSSGGQRYNEQFF. DNA of the CDR3: TGTGCCAGCAGTAGTAGCGGGGGCCAAAGGTACAATGAGCAGTTCTTC.

The CDR3 here is CAWSRALNTEAFF. The CDR3 DNA reads TGTGCCTGGAGCAGGGCTCTGAACACTGAAGCTTTCTTT. The chain recombines TRBV30 with TRBJ1-1, with D maybe TRBD1 (5 bases). The CDR3 spans 13 residues. Germline lookup yields CDR1 GTSNPN and CDR2 SVGIG (reference sequence). V lost 3 bases and J 0 bases, leaving 8 bases between the germline ends.